This is a list of T cell receptor beta chains from one sample in a study of CD8+ T cells in alopecia areata. Produced via immunoSEQ multiplex PCR; TCRdb's table is partial and in-frame only. The sample records about 82,000 clones, roughly half being singletons. Sequencing used NKG2D-high CD8+ T cells sorted from blood. These TCRs come from a human donor with alopecia areata. Each CDR3 is given with its conserved first and last residue. A D gene is named only where the DNA matches it firmly. Rows give clone size only sometimes, using once, few, many, or a class for an expanded clone.

>TRBV29-1|few|TRBJ2-2|TRBD2
CSVASGGELFF
TGCAGCGTTGCTAGCGGCGGGGAGCTGTTTTTT
>TRBV29-1|few|TRBJ2-3|.
CSVGQADTDTQYF
TGCAGCGTTGGGCAGGCAGACACAGATACGCAGTATTTT
>TRBV10-1|.|TRBJ2-1|.
CASSRDQSSYNEQFF
TGCGCCAGCAGCCGGGACCAAAGCTCCTACAATGAGCAGTTCTTC
>TRBV9|.|TRBJ2-1|.
CASSRGRDEQFF
TGTGCCAGCAGCCGAGGACGCGATGAGCAGTTCTTC
>TRBV7-9|few|TRBJ2-1|TRBD1
CASSPGQGWDEQFF
TGTGCCAGCAGCCCTGGACAGGGGTGGGATGAGCAGTTCTTC
>TRBV29-1|.|TRBJ1-1|TRBD1
CSVGQGTNTEAFF
TGCAGCGTAGGACAGGGGACGAACACTGAAGCTTTCTTT
>TRBV9|.|TRBJ2-6|.
CASSAAPYSGANVLTF
TGTGCCAGCAGCGCCGCCCCGTACTCTGGGGCCAACGTCCTGACTTTC
>TRBV9|.|TRBJ2-1|.
CASSVSFGGYNEQFF
TGTGCCAGCAGCGTTAGCTTTGGAGGCTACAATGAGCAGTTCTTC
>TRBV29-1|few|TRBJ1-1|.
CSVETYQGKTEAFF
TGCAGCGTTGAGACGTACCAGGGCAAGACTGAAGCTTTCTTT
>TRBV5-1|.|TRBJ2-4|.
CASSLEGDIQYF
TGCGCCAGCAGCTTAGAAGGAGACATTCAGTACTTC
>TRBV18|.|TRBJ2-1|.
CASSPDYHNEQFF
TGTGCCAGCTCACCCGACTACCACAATGAGCAGTTCTTC
>TRBV29-1|few|TRBJ2-5|.
CSAETFYGETQYF
TGCAGCGCCGAGACGTTTTATGGAGAGACCCAGTACTTC
>TRBV30|.|TRBJ2-1|.
CAWGDPNWNEQFF
TGTGCCTGGGGAGACCCGAACTGGAATGAGCAGTTCTTC
>TRBV4-2|.|TRBJ1-1|.
CASHGDTEAFF
TGTGCCAGCCACGGGGACACTGAAGCTTTCTTT
>TRBV9|few|TRBJ2-7|.
CASSVEGRGVYEQYF
TGTGCCAGCAGCGTAGAGGGCAGGGGTGTCTACGAGCAGTACTTC